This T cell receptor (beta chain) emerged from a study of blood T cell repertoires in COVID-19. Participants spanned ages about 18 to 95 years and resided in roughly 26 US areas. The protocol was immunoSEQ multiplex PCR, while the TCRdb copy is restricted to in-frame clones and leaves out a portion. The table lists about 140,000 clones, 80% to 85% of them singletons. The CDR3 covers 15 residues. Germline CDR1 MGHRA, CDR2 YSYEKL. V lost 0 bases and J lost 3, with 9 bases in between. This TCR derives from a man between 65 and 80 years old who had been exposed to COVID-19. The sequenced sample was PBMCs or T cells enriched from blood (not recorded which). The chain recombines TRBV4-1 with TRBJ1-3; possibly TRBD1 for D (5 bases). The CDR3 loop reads CASSQDRAVGNTIYF. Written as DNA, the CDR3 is TGCGCCAGCAGCCAAGACAGGGCCGTTGGAAACACCATATATTTT.